One and the same sample provided the 7 T cell receptor beta chains below, sequenced in a study of blood T cells in healthy people across ages. Primed by a sample-barcoded 5' primer and a J-beta primer mix, a second PCR proceeded for 7 to 11 cycles. MiXCR was run by TCRdb on the 5' RACE reads, yielding one entry per CDR3 protein. The sample holds approximately 1.5 million distinct CDR3 sequences; approximately 42% are singletons and the top ten take approximately 4%. The sequencing input was blood. Source of these receptors: a woman between 18 and 29 years old in good health.

This clonotype was observed a few times. V is TRBV12-3 or TRBV12-4 and J is TRBJ2-7, with 7 bases matching TRBD1. J lost 0 bases, V lost 5 bases, and 10 bases had no gene match. The CDR3 is made up of 16 amino acids. As DNA, the CDR3 is TGTGCCAGCAGTCCACGGACAGGCCCGAGCTCCTACGAGCAGTACTTC. Protein sequence: CASSPRTGPSSYEQYF.

This clonotype was detected only a few times. The chain recombines TRBV12-3 or TRBV12-4 with TRBJ1-2; a possible D gene is TRBD1 (6 bases). The V and J ends lost 5 bases and 3 bases respectively, with 16 bases between them. The CDR3 has 15 amino acids. Here the CDR3 reads CASSNRVGVDYGYTF. DNA for the CDR3: TGTGCCAGCAGTAACAGGGTGGGGGTAGACTATGGCTACACCTTC.

The CDR3 DNA is TGTGCCAGCAGCCTCCTGTACACCAATCAGCCCCAGCATTTT. Translation gives CASSLLYTNQPQHF. The chain links TRBV27 to TRBJ1-5; D not certain. The CDR3 is 14 residues long. V shed 6 bases and J shed 3 bases, with 12 bases lying between them. The V gene's germline CDR1 is MNHEY and CDR2 SMNVEV (reference sequence).

The sample holds a few counts of this clonotype. The J gene is TRBJ2-7, the V gene TRBV4-1; D is uncertain. The CDR3 is made up of 16 amino acids. The V end was cut by 1 base, the J end by 2 bases, with 15 bases between. Germline values: CDR1 MGHRA, CDR2 YSYEKL. The CDR3 is CASSQGDFRPTYEQYF. The DNA of the CDR3 is TGCGCCAGCAGCCAAGGCGACTTTCGCCCGACCTACGAGCAGTACTTC.

Written as DNA, the CDR3 is TGTGCCAGCAGTTTCCCCGGGACAGATGGCTACACCTTC. This translates into CASSFPGTDGYTF. This chain joins TRBV28 and TRBJ1-2, with TRBD1 matching over 7 bases. Germline-derived CDR1 and CDR2 are MDHEN and SYDVKM. The ends lost 3 bases at V and 6 bases at J; junction bases unmatched: 4. The CDR3 has 13 residues.

The rearrangement joins TRBV20-1 to TRBJ1-5; TRBD1 might be the D (5 bases). Germline V gives CDR1 DFQATT, CDR2 SNEGSKA (reference sequence). V was shortened by 3 bases and J by 7 bases, with 13 bases between the two germline ends. CDR3 length: 13 amino acids. CDR3 DNA: TGCAGTGCTAGCTCGGGACTTCACCAGCCCCAGCATTTT. This codes for CSASSGLHQPQHF.

This clonotype showed up many times. The chain recombines TRBV10-3 with TRBJ2-3; a weak D match, TRBD1 (5 bases). The V end lost 3 bases, the J end lost 3 bases, and 7 bases lay between the germline ends. Germline V gene data show CDR1 as ENHRY and CDR2 as SYGVKD. The CDR3 spans 13 residues. This CDR3 is CAISDQGTDTQYF. The CDR3 DNA is TGTGCCATCAGTGATCAGGGTACAGATACGCAGTATTTT.